The 19 T cell receptor beta chains below all came from one sample that was sequenced in a study of shared clonotypes between healthy human individuals. The assay was immunoSEQ multiplex PCR, and TCRdb's table has in-frame clones only and misses some. This sample has around 980,000 clones; 78% occur once, and the top ten carry 0.6% to 0.7%. The sequencing input was memory CD4+ T cells from PBMCs. Subset reported: CD45RA-negative fraction. These receptors came from a man aged 18 to 29 in good health. Some clones in this sample may be carry-over from other donors' samples.

This clone was seen more than once but under ten times. The V and J genes are TRBV5-1 and TRBJ1-1, with D maybe TRBD1 (6 bases). The V end lost 4 bases, the J end lost 1 base, and 11 bases lay between the germline ends. CDR1 and CDR2 from the germline V gene are SGHRS and YFSETQ. This CDR3 has 14 amino acids. In DNA form, the CDR3 reads TGCGCCAGCAGCCCGGGGACACCGAACACTGAAGCTTTCTTT. It codes for CASSPGTPNTEAFF.

As for this clone: The same CDR3 is also encoded by other DNA sequences in this sample. The chain combines TRBV28 with TRBJ1-2; D gene uncertain. V was shortened by 7 bases and J by 5 bases, with 8 bases between the two germline ends. The CDR3 is 11 residues long. Germline V CDR1 and CDR2: MDHEN, SYDVKM. In DNA form, the CDR3 reads TGTGCCAGCAATCGAGGGTATGGCTACACCTTC. Protein product: CASNRGYGYTF.

This chain connects TRBV7-2 to TRBJ2-7; D gene uncertain. The CDR3 consists of 15 residues. Looked up from germline, CDR1 is SGHTA and CDR2 is FQGNSA. V lost 1 base and J lost 2, with 12 bases in between. CDR3 in amino acids: CASSLDLVEAYEQYF. The CDR3 DNA reads TGTGCCAGCAGCTTAGATCTGGTGGAAGCCTACGAGCAGTACTTC. The full variable domain, with the rest looked up from reference TRBV7-2 and TRBJ2-7, is GAGVSQSPSNKVTEKGKDVELRCDPISGHTALYWYRQSLGQGLEFLIYFQGNSAPDKSGLPSDRFSAERTGGSVSTLTIQRTQQEDSAVYLCASSLDLVEAYEQYFGPGTRLTVT.

The chain recombines TRBV7-2 with TRBJ2-7; D might be TRBD1 or TRBD2, each matching 5 bases. The V end lost 2 bases, the J end lost 5 bases, and 16 bases lay between the germline ends. CDR3 length: 15 amino acids. CDR1 and CDR2 (germline): SGHTA, FQGNSA. The CDR3 reads CASSLFWGIGDEQYF. The CDR3 bases are TGTGCCAGCAGCTTATTCTGGGGGATCGGGGACGAGCAGTACTTC.

V usage is TRBV5-1 and J usage is TRBJ2-7; TRBD2 matches 8 bases. Germline V gene lookup returns CDR1 SGHRS and CDR2 YFSETQ. V dropped 4 bases and J dropped 2; count of bases not matched to a gene: 8. The CDR3 has 15 residues. CDR3: CASSPLTSGTYEQYF. CDR3 bases: TGCGCCAGCAGCCCCCTAACTAGCGGAACCTACGAGCAGTACTTC.

A note on this clone: A far larger clone is a single base away, which makes a read error likely. This chain uses TRBV30 with TRBJ1-5; D is unclear. The germline V gene encodes CDR1 GTSNPN and CDR2 SVGIG (reference sequence). This CDR3 spans 13 amino acids. The CDR3 DNA reads as TGTGCCTGGAGCCCGGGCGGTAGTCAGCCCCTGCATTTT. This encodes CAWSPGGSQPLHF.

This clone has only a few counts. V gene TRBV2 combines with J gene TRBJ1-1, with 7 bases identical to TRBD1. The V gene's germline CDR1 is SNHLY and CDR2 FYNNEI. CDR3 size: 13 residues. Germline trimming cut 7 bases from V and 1 base from J; bases unmatched to any gene: 3. CDR3 in DNA: TGTGCCAGCAAACGGGACAGGAACACTGAAGCTTTCTTT. This gives the protein CASKRDRNTEAFF.

Comments on this clone: The sample contains more than one DNA sequence encoding this CDR3. The gene calls are TRBV7-2 and TRBJ1-2; D is undetermined. Germline V CDR1 and CDR2: SGHTA, FQGNSA. CDR3 length: 12 amino acids. V was shortened by 2 bases and J by 4 bases, with 5 bases between the two germline ends. The CDR3 is CASSLMGYGYTF. CDR3 sequence (DNA): TGTGCCAGCAGCTTAATGGGCTATGGCTACACCTTC.

This clone was seen only once. This chain connects TRBV4-3 to TRBJ2-7; TRBD2 matches at 9 bases. Germline V gene lookup returns CDR1 LGHNA and CDR2 YSLEER. The CDR3 sequence is 17 residues long. The J segment lost 0 bases and the V segment lost 0 bases, leaving 6 bases of the junction unmatched. As DNA, the CDR3 is TGCGCCAGCAGCCAAGATTGGCGGGGGGGGAGCTCCTACGAGCAGTACTTC. This encodes CASSQDWRGGSSYEQYF.

The genes are TRBV2 and TRBJ1-5; D unresolved. Deletions cut 4 bases from V and 5 bases from J, with 9 bases between. Germline CDR1 SNHLY, CDR2 FYNNEI. This CDR3 has 13 residues. The CDR3 is CASSVGTDQPQHF. CDR3 nucleotides: TGTGCCAGCAGTGTGGGCACCGATCAGCCCCAGCATTTT.

The rearrangement uses TRBV28 and TRBJ2-7, with TRBD1 matching 8 bases. The CDR3 extends over 11 amino acids. J was trimmed by 12 bases and V by 2 bases; bases with no gene match: 3. Germline CDR1 is MDHEN and CDR2 is SYDVKM. CDR3 in DNA: TGTGCCAGCAGTTTAACGGACAGGGCGTACTTC. Protein product: CASSLTDRAYF.

Only a few counts were recorded for this clone. V gene TRBV2 combines with J gene TRBJ1-5; no clear D. The CDR3 is 14 residues long. The germline CDR1 and CDR2 sequences are SNHLY and FYNNEI. V was cut by 5 bases and J by 5 bases, with 13 bases left in between. CDR3 protein: CASSKSQADQPQHF. CDR3 coding DNA: TGTGCCAGCAGTAAGAGCCAGGCTGATCAGCCCCAGCATTTT. Supplemented by reference TRBV2 and TRBJ1-5, the full variable domain reads EPEVTQTPSHQVTQMGQEVILRCVPISNHLYFYWYRQILGQKVEFLVSFYNNEISEKSEIFDDQFSVERPDGSNFTLKIRSTKLEDSAMYFCASSKSQADQPQHFGDGTRLSIL.

The chain recombines TRBV30 with TRBJ1-6, with 7 nucleotides matching TRBD1. The CDR3 covers 13 residues. Unmatched junction bases numbered 1, after V lost 5 bases and J lost 3 bases. Germline V gene data show CDR1 as GTSNPN and CDR2 as SVGIG (reference sequence). CDR3 protein: CAWGTDYNSPLHF. CDR3 nucleotides: TGTGCCTGGGGGACAGACTATAATTCACCCCTCCACTTT.

Remarks on this clone: This CDR3 is also generated by other DNA sequences in the sample. The chain is built from TRBV7-2 and TRBJ2-1; D call uncertain. The germline CDR1 and CDR2 sequences are SGHTA and FQGNSA. Trimming took 5 bases from V and 1 from J, leaving 3 bases between them. The CDR3 spans 12 residues. CDR3 amino acids: CASSLSYNEQFF. CDR3 DNA sequence: TGTGCCAGCAGCCTATCCTACAATGAGCAGTTCTTC.

V is TRBV20-1 and J is TRBJ2-7, with no clear D. This CDR3 comprises 10 residues. Germline V lookup: CDR1 DFQATT, CDR2 SNEGSKA (reference sequence). V lost 3 bases and J 5 bases, leaving 5 bases between the germline ends. The DNA of the CDR3 is TGCAGTGCTAGTAGGGACGAGCAGTACTTC. Protein sequence: CSASRDEQYF.

The chain has TRBV28 and TRBJ2-1; 12 positions agree with TRBD2. The CDR3 consists of 15 residues. Germline assignment: CDR1 MDHEN and CDR2 SYDVKM. V shed 5 bases and J 9 bases; nucleotides not matched to a gene: 8. The CDR3 sequence is CASSAPSGRAGEQFF. CDR3 coding DNA: TGTGCCAGCAGTGCCCCTAGCGGGAGGGCCGGTGAGCAGTTCTTC.

The chain recombines TRBV21-1 with TRBJ1-5; the tabulated D call, TRBD1, remains unverified against the DNA. TRBV21-1 counts as a pseudogene. The CDR3 covers 17 residues. As DNA, the CDR3 is TGTGCCAGCAGCAAAGGTGACAGGGGGCGAGGCAATCAGCCCCAGCATTTT. Protein sequence: CASSKGDRGRGNQPQHF.

Remarks on this clone: Different DNA sequences within this sample yield the same CDR3. The V gene is TRBV9, the J gene TRBJ2-5; a weak D match, TRBD1 (6 bases). Trimming took 3 bases from V and 5 from J, leaving 11 bases between them. CDR3 length equals 13 residues. Looked up from germline, CDR1 is SGDLS and CDR2 is YYNGEE. The CDR3 nucleotides read TGTGCCAGCAGCGCACAGGGCGGGGAGACCCAGTACTTC. Its translation: CASSAQGGETQYF. Full variable domain (remainder filled in from reference TRBV9 and TRBJ2-5): DSGVTQTPKHLITATGQRVTLRCSPRSGDLSVYWYQQSLDQGLQFLIQYYNGEERAKGNILERFSAQQFPDLHSELNLSSLELGDSALYFCASSAQGGETQYFGPGTRLLVL.

As DNA, the CDR3 is TGTGCCAGCAGCACCTCCGTCGGGGAATACTACGAGCAGTACTTC. Translated, it gives CASSTSVGEYYEQYF. This chain joins TRBV7-2 and TRBJ2-5, with TRBD2 as a possible D gene (5 bases). TRBJ2-7 explains the end of the DNA better; the J call may be wrong. The CDR3 runs 15 residues. Germline CDR1 SGHTA, CDR2 FQGNSA.